This T cell receptor (beta chain) is from a study of blood T cells in healthy people across ages. In the study overall: Template switching recovered approximately one barcoded beta molecule for every two T cells.

Study-wide points: The lack of PBMC sorting stopped any conclusive naive versus antigen-experienced comparison.

Germline CDR1 reads SGHAT; CDR2 reads FQNNGV. Germline trimming cut 4 bases from V and 8 bases from J; bases unmatched to any gene: 8. The CDR3 spans 16 residues. Together with a sample-barcoded 5' primer, a J-beta primer mix was included in a second PCR lasting roughly 6 to 12 cycles. TCRdb reprocessed the 5' RACE reads via MiXCR and lists one record per CDR3 protein. The table records over a million distinct CDR3 sequences, roughly 64% of them present only once. This clonotype was seen more than once but under ten times. What it binds is unknown. This chain joins TRBV11-2 and TRBJ2-1; 13 positions agree with TRBD2. The clonotype was recovered from a man aged 18-30 years in good health. The sequencing sample was made of blood. CDR3 nucleotides: TGTGCCAGCAGCTCAGACGGGACTAGCGGGATGGATGAGCAGTTCTTC. This translates into CASSSDGTSGMDEQFF.